This entry lists 30 T cell receptor beta chains sequenced from one sample in a study of siplizumab effects on memory and regulatory T cells. Assay used: immunoSEQ multiplex PCR; TCRdb lists only in-frame clones, some missing. This sample has 65,000 to 70,000 clones, with 75% to 90% found just once. What was sequenced was Tregs sorted from blood. Receptor source: a human donor in good health.

The rearrangement joins TRBV6-5 to TRBJ1-2; 9 nucleotides align to TRBD1. The CDR3 contains 14 residues. Germline V gene sequence: CDR1 MNHEY, CDR2 SVGAGI. V was pared by 6 bases and J by 13 bases, with 15 bases of the junction left unmatched. The CDR3 nucleotides read TGTGCCAGCAGCACCGGGACAGGGATCTCCGGAAGCACCTTC. Protein sequence: CASSTGTGISGSTF.

This clone turned up a few times. The chain combines TRBV7-2 with TRBJ2-1, with D uncertain. The CDR3 sequence is 16 residues long. Germline V lookup: CDR1 SGHTA, CDR2 FQGNSA. The V end lost 2 bases, the J end lost 0 bases, and 11 bases lay between the germline ends. The CDR3 protein is CASSLSVGSSYNEQFF. The CDR3 nucleotides read TGTGCCAGCAGCTTAAGCGTCGGAAGCTCCTACAATGAGCAGTTCTTC.

This clone was recorded a few times. J is TRBJ2-7 and V is TRBV10-2, with D possibly TRBD1 on 6 matching bases. The CDR3 spans 11 residues. CDR1 and CDR2 from the germline V gene are WSHSY and SAAADI. Trimming pared 3 bases from V and 12 bases from J, leaving 12 bases between. The CDR3 sequence is CASSELQGLYF. The CDR3 DNA sequence: TGCGCCAGCAGTGAATTACAGGGTCTGTACTTC.

V is TRBV6-5 and J is TRBJ2-7; D ambiguous. The germline V and J ends were trimmed by 7 bases and 6 bases, with 10 bases remaining between them. The CDR3 spans 11 residues. Germline CDR1 reads MNHEY; CDR2 reads SVGAGI. CDR3 amino acids: CASTRSGEQYF. For the CDR3, the DNA is TGTGCCAGCACCAGGTCAGGCGAGCAGTACTTC.

The V gene is TRBV27, the J gene TRBJ2-7, with TRBD1 as a possible D gene (5 bases). The V end lost 1 base, the J end lost 4 bases, and 11 bases lay between the germline ends. The CDR3 is 14 amino acids. Germline assignment: CDR1 MNHEY and CDR2 SMNVEV (reference sequence). Written as DNA, the CDR3 is TGTGCCAGCAGTTTATTCCAGGGAAGATACGAGCAGTACTTC. Its translation is CASSLFQGRYEQYF.

This clone has a single count. The J gene is TRBJ1-6, the V gene TRBV7-9, with a possible D match to TRBD1 (5 bases). V dropped 3 bases and J dropped 10 bases, with 10 bases sitting between them. The CDR3 loop spans 13 amino acids. Germline CDR1 is SEHNR and CDR2 is FQNEAQ (reference sequence). This CDR3 is CASSLGRLSPLHF. DNA for the CDR3: TGTGCCAGCAGCTTGGGGCGGCTCTCACCCCTCCACTTT.

The J gene is TRBJ2-4, the V gene TRBV5-1; weak D call: TRBD2 (6 bases). The CDR3 runs to 12 residues. V lost 4 bases and J lost 8, with 10 bases in between. Looked up from germline, CDR1 is SGHRS and CDR2 is YFSETQ. The CDR3 nucleotides are TGCGCCAGCAGCCCGGAGGGGTACATTCAGTACTTC. Protein: CASSPEGYIQYF. The entire variable domain, with the rest obtained from reference TRBV5-1 and TRBJ2-4, is as follows: KAGVTQTPRYLIKTRGQQVTLSCSPISGHRSVSWYQQTPGQGLQFLFEYFSETQRNKGNFPGRFSGRQFSNSRSEMNVSTLELGDSALYLCASSPEGYIQYFGAGTRLSVL.

This clone was counted only a few times. CDR3 residues: CASSTGTGRNEQFF. The CDR3 DNA reads as TGTGCCAGTAGTACCGGGACAGGGAGAAATGAGCAGTTCTTC. The chain uses TRBV19 and TRBJ2-1; 9 positions match TRBD1. Germline trimming cut 4 bases from V and 7 bases from J; bases unmatched to any gene: 5. Germline V gene sequence: CDR1 LNHDA, CDR2 SQIVND (reference sequence). The CDR3 extends over 14 amino acids.

The CDR3 DNA is TGCAGCGTTACCCGACAGGGTCGCTACGAGCAGTACTTC. Protein sequence: CSVTRQGRYEQYF. The genes are TRBV29-1 and TRBJ2-7; the match to TRBD1 covers 7 bases. Germline V gene lookup returns CDR1 SQVTM and CDR2 ANQGSEA. J gave up 3 bases and V 5 bases, and 7 bases lay outside the gene matches. There are 13 residues in the CDR3.

This clone has only one observation. The chain's CDR3 is CASSSVRGTGELFF. Here the CDR3 DNA reads TGTGCCAGCTCCAGTGTCCGGGGCACCGGGGAGCTGTTTTTT. The chain is built from TRBV6-5 and TRBJ2-2, with D possibly being TRBD2 (5 bases). CDR3 length: 14 amino acids. V lost 8 bases to trimming and J lost 4 bases, with 14 bases between them. Germline CDR1 is MNHEY and CDR2 is SVGAGI.

The table lists this clone with a count of one. V is TRBV30 and J is TRBJ2-5; D not certain. Trimming removed 5 bases at V and 5 bases at J, with 9 bases between. In germline, CDR1 is GTSNPN, CDR2 SVGIG (reference sequence). CDR3 length equals 11 residues. CDR3 DNA sequence: TGTGCCTGGTCCCGAGGTGAGACCCAGTACTTC. Its protein is CAWSRGETQYF.

V and J are TRBV9 and TRBJ1-4, with D possibly matching TRBD1 (6 bases). CDR1 and CDR2 (germline): SGDLS, YYNGEE. V was clipped by 0 bases and J by 8 bases, with 11 bases between them. This CDR3 has 14 amino acids. CDR3 DNA: TGTGCCAGCAGCGTAGGGGGGCGTGGGGAAAAACTGTTTTTT. Residues: CASSVGGRGEKLFF.

CDR3 sequence reads: CASSYRDTSYEQYF. The CDR3 bases are TGCGCCAGCAGCTACAGGGATACGTCCTACGAGCAGTACTTC. The J gene is TRBJ2-7, the V gene TRBV4-1, with a tentative D call TRBD1 (6 bases). Germline V gene lookup returns CDR1 MGHRA and CDR2 YSYEKL. This CDR3 has 14 residues. The V gene lost 5 bases and the J gene lost 1 base, with 12 bases spanning the gap.

The CDR3, as DNA: TGCGCCAGCAGCTCGGACAGGCTGGATGGCTACACCTTC. Its translation is CASSSDRLDGYTF. The gene calls are TRBV5-1 and TRBJ1-2; 7 positions match TRBD1. This CDR3 comprises 13 residues. V was pared by 3 bases and J by 6 bases, with 5 bases of the junction left unmatched. The germline gives CDR1 SGHRS, CDR2 YFSETQ.

The chain has TRBV30 and TRBJ1-5; a possible D gene is TRBD1 (6 bases). Germline loops: CDR1 GTSNPN, CDR2 SVGIG (reference sequence). Trimming stripped 0 bases from V and 2 bases from J, with 20 bases between. The CDR3 sequence is 18 residues long. CDR3 in DNA: TGTGCCTGGAGTGTAACCCAGGGGAGGATTTTGGGCAATCAGCCCCAGCATTTT. It encodes CAWSVTQGRILGNQPQHF. The whole variable domain, filled in from reference TRBV30 and TRBJ1-5, reads SQTIHQWPATLVQPVGSPLSLECTVEGTSNPNLYWYRQAAGRGLQLLFYSVGIGQISSEVPQNLSASRPQDRQFILSSKKLLLSDSGFYLCAWSVTQGRILGNQPQHFGDGTRLSIL.

The V and J genes are TRBV7-8 and TRBJ2-2; 8 bases align to TRBD1. Per germline, CDR1 SGHVS and CDR2 FQNEAQ. V was clipped by 5 bases and J by 5 bases; unmatched bases: 7. This CDR3 contains 15 residues. CDR3 in DNA: TGTGCCAGCAGCCGAGGACAGGGTTGGACCGGGGAGCTGTTTTTT. Translated, it gives CASSRGQGWTGELFF.

The chain is built from TRBV27 and TRBJ2-3; TRBD2 matches 10 bases. CDR1 and CDR2 from the germline V gene are MNHEY and SMNVEV (reference sequence). The CDR3 is made up of 14 amino acids. Germline trimming cut 8 bases from V and 7 bases from J; bases unmatched to any gene: 9. The DNA for the CDR3 is TGTGCCAGCTCCTGGAGCGGGAGGGCGTATACGCAGTATTTT. It specifies CASSWSGRAYTQYF.

The chain couples TRBV19 to TRBJ1-1, with 10 bases fitting TRBD1. This CDR3 has 16 residues. From germline, CDR1 is LNHDA and CDR2 SQIVND (reference sequence). Trimming cost V 6 bases and J 5 bases; bases outside gene matches: 12. CDR3 sequence reads: CASRPDRGRWGTEAFF. DNA for the CDR3: TGTGCCAGTAGGCCAGACAGGGGGCGATGGGGAACTGAAGCTTTCTTT.

The genes are TRBV5-4 and TRBJ2-1; TRBD2 matches 14 bases. Germline V lookup: CDR1 SGHNT, CDR2 YYREEE (reference sequence). The CDR3 consists of 15 residues. With 5 bases clipped from V and 8 bases from J, the junction kept 6 bases outside the gene matches. CDR3 DNA: TGTGCCAGCAGTTTGACTAGCGGGAGGGTAGATGAGCAGTTCTTC. It specifies CASSLTSGRVDEQFF.

This sequence joins TRBV7-8 and TRBJ1-2, with D maybe TRBD1 (6 bases). Germline V gene sequence: CDR1 SGHVS, CDR2 FQNEAQ. The CDR3 is 16 amino acids. Trimming took 0 bases from V and 5 from J, leaving 16 bases between them. The CDR3 loop is CASSLAWGQEGYGYTF. CDR3 nucleotide sequence: TGTGCCAGCAGCTTAGCATGGGGGCAGGAGGGGTATGGCTACACCTTC.

The chain combines TRBV28 with TRBJ1-5; the D is unclear. CDR3 size: 15 residues. The V and J ends lost 7 bases and 3 bases respectively, with 16 bases between them. Germline CDR1 reads MDHEN; CDR2 reads SYDVKM. The CDR3 loop reads CASNPSRGINQPQHF. In nucleotides, the CDR3 is TGTGCCAGCAACCCAAGCCGAGGCATCAATCAGCCCCAGCATTTT.

The chain employs TRBV4-2 and TRBJ1-5; 8 nucleotides align to TRBD1. This CDR3 has 20 residues. The J segment lost 2 bases and the V segment lost 5 bases, leaving 20 bases of the junction unmatched. Germline-derived CDR1 and CDR2 are LGHNA and YNFKEQ. Here the CDR3 reads CASSKNPGTGPSGRNQPQHF. CDR3 coding DNA: TGTGCCAGCAGCAAGAATCCCGGGACAGGACCCTCTGGGCGCAATCAGCCCCAGCATTTT.

The CDR3 bases are TGTGCCAGCAGCTTAGTGGGGACAGGGGAATGGAATGAGCAGTTCTTC. Protein: CASSLVGTGEWNEQFF. The V and J genes are TRBV11-2 and TRBJ2-1, with 10 bases identical to TRBD1. The CDR3 is 16 residues long. The J segment lost 7 bases and the V segment lost 1 base, leaving 7 bases of the junction unmatched. Per germline, CDR1 SGHAT and CDR2 FQNNGV.

This sequence joins TRBV6-4 and TRBJ2-3; D unresolved. The CDR3 extends over 14 amino acids. Germline loops: CDR1 MRHNA, CDR2 SNTAGT. V was pared by 5 bases and J by 2 bases, with 11 bases between. The CDR3 sequence is CASSPDHLTDTQYF. CDR3 coding DNA: TGTGCCAGCAGTCCGGACCACCTCACAGATACGCAGTATTTT.

CDR3 bases: TGTGCCAGCAGCTTGTCTCAGGGCTATAGCAATCAGCCCCAGCATTTT. Its protein is CASSLSQGYSNQPQHF. V usage is TRBV7-2 and J usage is TRBJ1-5; TRBD1 might be the D (5 bases). Per germline, CDR1 SGHTA and CDR2 FQGNSA. Trimming pared 3 bases from V and 0 bases from J, leaving 12 bases between. CDR3 length equals 16 residues.

The chain employs TRBV7-6 and TRBJ2-2, with 9 bases lining up with TRBD2. The trim removed 1 base at V and 4 bases at J, leaving 4 bases unmatched. Germline CDR1 is SGHVS and CDR2 is FNYEAQ. The CDR3 is 16 residues long. CDR3 protein: CASSLGSSGTTGELFF. DNA of the CDR3: TGTGCCAGCAGCTTAGGGTCTAGCGGGACCACCGGGGAGCTGTTTTTT.

The V and J genes are TRBV2 and TRBJ2-2; 9 positions agree with TRBD1. There are 15 residues in the CDR3. Germline CDR1 reads SNHLY; CDR2 reads FYNNEI. V was pared by 7 bases and J by 5 bases, with 8 bases of the junction left unmatched. The CDR3 nucleotides read TGTGCCAGCATTCTTGACAGGGGGGGGACCGGGGAGCTGTTTTTT. This sequence encodes CASILDRGGTGELFF.

This chain connects TRBV30 to TRBJ1-6; D may be TRBD1 (5 bases). Trimming removed 2 bases from V and 6 bases from J, with 14 bases in between. Per the germline V gene, CDR1 is GTSNPN and CDR2 is SVGIG (reference sequence). This CDR3 spans 15 amino acids. CDR3 DNA: TGTGCCTGGAGTCGGGGCCCGGAACGTAATTCACCCCTCCACTTT. Translation: CAWSRGPERNSPLHF.

V usage is TRBV5-1 and J usage is TRBJ2-1, with 14 bases identical to TRBD2. V dropped 2 bases and J dropped 10; count of bases not matched to a gene: 20. This CDR3 has 20 amino acids. CDR1 and CDR2 from the germline V gene are SGHRS and YFSETQ. The CDR3 nucleotides read TGCGCCAGCAGCTTTGGACAGTCATGGACTAGCGGGAGGATCCCATCCGAGCAGTTCTTC. The encoded protein is CASSFGQSWTSGRIPSEQFF. Variable domain in full (rest from reference TRBV5-1 and TRBJ2-1): KAGVTQTPRYLIKTRGQQVTLSCSPISGHRSVSWYQQTPGQGLQFLFEYFSETQRNKGNFPGRFSGRQFSNSRSEMNVSTLELGDSALYLCASSFGQSWTSGRIPSEQFFGPGTRLTVL.

CDR3: CASSSRDSTSGAGANVLTF. Here the CDR3 DNA reads TGTGCCAGCAGCTCGAGGGACTCCACATCTGGGGCTGGGGCCAACGTCCTGACTTTC. The gene calls are TRBV7-6 and TRBJ2-6; tentative D call: TRBD2 (6 bases). Trimming took 4 bases from V and 2 from J, leaving 21 bases between them. This CDR3 has 19 residues. CDR1 and CDR2 (germline): SGHVS, FNYEAQ. The variable domain in full, completed from reference TRBV7-6 and TRBJ2-6, reads GAGVSQSPRYKVTKRGQDVALRCDPISGHVSLYWYRQALGQGPEFLTYFNYEAQQDKSGLPNDRFSAERPEGSISTLTIQRTEQRDSAMYRCASSSRDSTSGAGANVLTFGAGSRLTVL.